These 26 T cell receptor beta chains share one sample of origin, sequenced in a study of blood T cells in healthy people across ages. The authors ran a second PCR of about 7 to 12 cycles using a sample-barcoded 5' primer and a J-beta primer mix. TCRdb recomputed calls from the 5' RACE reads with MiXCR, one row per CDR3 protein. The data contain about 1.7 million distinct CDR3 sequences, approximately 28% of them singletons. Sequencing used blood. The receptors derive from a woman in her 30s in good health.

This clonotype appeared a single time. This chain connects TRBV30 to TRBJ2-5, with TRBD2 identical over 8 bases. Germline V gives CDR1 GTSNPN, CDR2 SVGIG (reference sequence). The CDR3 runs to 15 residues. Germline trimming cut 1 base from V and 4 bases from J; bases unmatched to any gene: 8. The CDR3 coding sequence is TGTGCCTGGAGTGGGGCGGGGGGAAGGCGAGAGACCCAGTACTTC. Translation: CAWSGAGGRRETQYF.

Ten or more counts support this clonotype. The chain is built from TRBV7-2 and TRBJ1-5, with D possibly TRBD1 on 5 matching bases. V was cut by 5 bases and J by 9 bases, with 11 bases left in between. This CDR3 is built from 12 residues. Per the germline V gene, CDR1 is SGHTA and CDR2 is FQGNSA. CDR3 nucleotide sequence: TGTGCCAGCAGCGTAACCGGGGGGCCCCAGCATTTT. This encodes CASSVTGGPQHF.

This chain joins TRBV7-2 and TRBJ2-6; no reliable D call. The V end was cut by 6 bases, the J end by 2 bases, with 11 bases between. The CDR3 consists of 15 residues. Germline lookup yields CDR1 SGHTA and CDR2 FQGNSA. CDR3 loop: CASSSHRAGANVLTF. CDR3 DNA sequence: TGTGCCAGCAGTTCTCACCGAGCTGGGGCCAACGTCCTGACTTTC.

CDR3 loop: CSVGDSRQETQYF. CDR3 sequence (DNA): TGCAGCGTCGGGGACAGCCGCCAAGAGACCCAGTACTTC. The rearrangement uses TRBV29-1 and TRBJ2-4, with 7 positions matching TRBD1. The DNA end is a closer match to TRBJ2-5, so the J assignment may be wrong. From germline, CDR1 is SQVTM and CDR2 ANQGSEA. This CDR3 comprises 13 residues.

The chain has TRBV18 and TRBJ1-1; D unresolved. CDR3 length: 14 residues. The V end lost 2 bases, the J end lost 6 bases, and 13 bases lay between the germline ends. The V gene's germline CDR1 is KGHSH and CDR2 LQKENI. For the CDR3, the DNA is TGTGCCAGCTCACCAAGACGGACGTTGGCTGAAGCTTTCTTT. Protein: CASSPRRTLAEAFF.

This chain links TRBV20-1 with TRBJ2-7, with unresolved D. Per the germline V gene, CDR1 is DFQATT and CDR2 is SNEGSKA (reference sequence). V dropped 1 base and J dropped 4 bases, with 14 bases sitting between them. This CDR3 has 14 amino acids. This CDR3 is CSARVGQATYEQYF. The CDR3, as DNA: TGCAGTGCTAGAGTAGGCCAGGCGACTTACGAGCAGTACTTC.

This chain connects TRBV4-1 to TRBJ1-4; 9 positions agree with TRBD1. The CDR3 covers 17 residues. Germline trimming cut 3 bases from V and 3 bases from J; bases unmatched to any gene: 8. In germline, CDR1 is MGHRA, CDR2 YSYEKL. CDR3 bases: TGCGCCAGCAGCCAGATGGGACAGGGTGTAGCTAATGAAAAACTGTTTTTT. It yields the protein CASSQMGQGVANEKLFF.

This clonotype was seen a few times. In DNA form, the CDR3 reads TGTGCCAGTAGCAGGACCCAGGCCGGGACGCCGACTAGCGGGAGGCCGCCTGAGCAGTTCTTC. This encodes CASSRTQAGTPTSGRPPEQFF. The V call is TRBV19, the J call TRBJ2-1, with 13 nucleotides matching TRBD2. J was trimmed by 9 bases and V by 6 bases; bases with no gene match: 26. CDR1 and CDR2 from the germline V gene are LNHDA and SQIVND (reference sequence). This CDR3 has 21 amino acids.

The CDR3 DNA reads as TGTGCCACCAGTGATTTACCAGTTTATGGGGGCCAGCCCCAGCATTTT. Protein sequence: CATSDLPVYGGQPQHF. V is TRBV24-1 and J is TRBJ1-5; weak D call: TRBD1 (6 bases). Germline V gene lookup returns CDR1 KGHDR and CDR2 SFDVKD. This CDR3 region has 16 residues. V lost 1 base to trimming and J lost 7 bases, with 16 bases between them.

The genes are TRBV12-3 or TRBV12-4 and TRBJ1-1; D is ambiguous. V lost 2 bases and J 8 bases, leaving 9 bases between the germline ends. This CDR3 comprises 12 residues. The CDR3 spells CASSLTDSEAFF. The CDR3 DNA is TGTGCCAGCAGTTTAACGGATTCCGAAGCTTTCTTT.

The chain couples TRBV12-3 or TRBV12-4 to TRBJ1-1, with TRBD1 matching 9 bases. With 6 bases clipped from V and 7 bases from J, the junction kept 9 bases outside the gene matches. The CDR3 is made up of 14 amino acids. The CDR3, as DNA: TGTGCCAGCAGCTTAACAGGGGGCTACCGTGAAGCTTTCTTT. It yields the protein CASSLTGGYREAFF.

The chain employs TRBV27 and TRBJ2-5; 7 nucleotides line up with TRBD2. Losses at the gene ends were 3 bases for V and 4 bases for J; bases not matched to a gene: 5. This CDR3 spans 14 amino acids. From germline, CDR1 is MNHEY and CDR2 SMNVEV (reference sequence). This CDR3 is CASSLTSSGETQYF. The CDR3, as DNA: TGTGCCAGCAGTTTGACTAGCAGCGGAGAGACCCAGTACTTC.

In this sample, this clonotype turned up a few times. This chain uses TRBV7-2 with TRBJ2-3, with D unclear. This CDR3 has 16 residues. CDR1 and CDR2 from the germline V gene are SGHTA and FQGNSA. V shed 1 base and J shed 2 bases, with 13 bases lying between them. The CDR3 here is CASSLGVRVYTDTQYF. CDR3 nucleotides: TGTGCCAGCAGCTTAGGCGTCCGTGTTTACACAGATACGCAGTATTTT.

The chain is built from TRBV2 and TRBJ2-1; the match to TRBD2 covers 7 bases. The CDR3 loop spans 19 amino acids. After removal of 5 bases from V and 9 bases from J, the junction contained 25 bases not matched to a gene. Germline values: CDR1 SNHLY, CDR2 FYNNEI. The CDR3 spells CASSSASFSAGVGVGEQFF. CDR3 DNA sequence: TGTGCCAGCAGTTCCGCCTCCTTTTCCGCGGGAGTCGGAGTCGGTGAGCAGTTCTTC.

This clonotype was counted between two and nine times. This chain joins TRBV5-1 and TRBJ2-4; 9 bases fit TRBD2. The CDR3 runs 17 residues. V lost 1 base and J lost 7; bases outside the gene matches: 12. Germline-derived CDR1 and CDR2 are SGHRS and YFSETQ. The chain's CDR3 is CASSLLASGAGVNIQYF. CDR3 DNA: TGCGCCAGCAGCTTGTTGGCTAGCGGGGCGGGGGTGAACATTCAGTACTTC.

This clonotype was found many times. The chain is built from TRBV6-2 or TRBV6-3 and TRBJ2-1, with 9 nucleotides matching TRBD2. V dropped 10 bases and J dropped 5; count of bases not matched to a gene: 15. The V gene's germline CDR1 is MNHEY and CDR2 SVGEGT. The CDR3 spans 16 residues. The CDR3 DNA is TGTGCCACGACGGATATACGGACTAGCGCCAACAATGAGCAGTTCTTC. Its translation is CATTDIRTSANNEQFF.

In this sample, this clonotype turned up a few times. The CDR3 DNA follows: TGTGCCAGCAGCTCGGGCCCGAGGGGGTTCACTGAAGCTTTCTTT. As protein: CASSSGPRGFTEAFF. The rearrangement joins TRBV7-9 to TRBJ1-1; the D gene is possibly TRBD1 (6 bases). This CDR3 is 15 amino acids long. Trimming removed 4 bases at V and 4 bases at J, with 16 bases between. The germline CDR1 and CDR2 sequences are SEHNR and FQNEAQ (reference sequence).

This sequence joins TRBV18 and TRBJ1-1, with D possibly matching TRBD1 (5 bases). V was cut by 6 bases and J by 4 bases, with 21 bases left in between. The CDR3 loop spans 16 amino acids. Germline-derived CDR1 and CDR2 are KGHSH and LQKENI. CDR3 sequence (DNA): TGTGCCAGCTCCCGAACCGTACAGGTACGGAGCACTGAAGCTTTCTTT. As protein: CASSRTVQVRSTEAFF.

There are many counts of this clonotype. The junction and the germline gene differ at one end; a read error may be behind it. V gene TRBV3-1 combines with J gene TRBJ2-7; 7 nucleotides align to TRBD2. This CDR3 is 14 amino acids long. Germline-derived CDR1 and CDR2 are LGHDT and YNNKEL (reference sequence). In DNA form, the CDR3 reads TGCGCCAGCAGCCCTAGACTAGCCAGCTACGAGCAGTACTTC. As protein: CASSPRLASYEQYF.

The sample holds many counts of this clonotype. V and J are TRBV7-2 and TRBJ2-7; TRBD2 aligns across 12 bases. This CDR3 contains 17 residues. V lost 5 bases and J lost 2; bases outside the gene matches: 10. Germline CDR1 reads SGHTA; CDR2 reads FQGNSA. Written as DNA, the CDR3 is TGTGCCAGCAGCCCAAGGAAGACTAGCGGGGGAACCTACGAGCAGTACTTC. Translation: CASSPRKTSGGTYEQYF.

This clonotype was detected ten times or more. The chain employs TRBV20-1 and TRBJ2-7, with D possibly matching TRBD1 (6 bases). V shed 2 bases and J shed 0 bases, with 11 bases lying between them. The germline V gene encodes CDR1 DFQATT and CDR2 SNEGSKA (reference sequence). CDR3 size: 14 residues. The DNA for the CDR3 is TGCAGTGCTAGACGAGGGGGATCCTCCTACGAGCAGTACTTC. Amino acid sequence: CSARRGGSSYEQYF.

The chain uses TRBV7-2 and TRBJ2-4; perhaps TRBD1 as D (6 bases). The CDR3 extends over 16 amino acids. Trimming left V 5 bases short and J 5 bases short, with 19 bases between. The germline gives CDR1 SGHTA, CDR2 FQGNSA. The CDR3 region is CASSPTATGPQNIQYF. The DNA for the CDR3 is TGTGCCAGCAGCCCCACCGCGACAGGCCCCCAAAACATTCAGTACTTC.

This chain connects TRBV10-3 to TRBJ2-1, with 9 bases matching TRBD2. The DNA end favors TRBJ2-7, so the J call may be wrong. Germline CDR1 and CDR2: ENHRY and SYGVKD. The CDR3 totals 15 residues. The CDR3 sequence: CAISVRAGGDNEQYF. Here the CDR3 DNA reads TGTGCCATCAGTGTCCGCGCGGGAGGGGACAATGAGCAGTACTTC.

The DNA of the CDR3 is TGTGCCAGCAGCCGAGTGAATCGGGCTGGGGCCAACGTCCTGACTTTC. Translating it yields CASSRVNRAGANVLTF. The J gene is TRBJ2-6, the V gene TRBV14, with D uncertain. The germline V gene encodes CDR1 SGHDN and CDR2 FVKESK. The length of the CDR3 is 16 residues. V was shortened by 4 bases and J by 2 bases, with 12 bases between the two germline ends. The variable domain in full, with the rest retrieved from reference TRBV14 and TRBJ2-6, is EAGVTQFPSHSVIEKGQTVTLRCDPISGHDNLYWYRRVMGKEIKFLLHFVKESKQDESGMPNNRFLAERTGGTYSTLKVQPAELEDSGVYFCASSRVNRAGANVLTFGAGSRLTVL.

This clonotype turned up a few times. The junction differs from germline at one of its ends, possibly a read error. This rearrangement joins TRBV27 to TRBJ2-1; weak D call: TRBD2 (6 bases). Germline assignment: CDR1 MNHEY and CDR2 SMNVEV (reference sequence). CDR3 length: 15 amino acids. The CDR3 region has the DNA TGTGCCGGCAGTTTAGTGGGAGGTCAATACAATGAGCAGTTCTTC. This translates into CAGSLVGGQYNEQFF.

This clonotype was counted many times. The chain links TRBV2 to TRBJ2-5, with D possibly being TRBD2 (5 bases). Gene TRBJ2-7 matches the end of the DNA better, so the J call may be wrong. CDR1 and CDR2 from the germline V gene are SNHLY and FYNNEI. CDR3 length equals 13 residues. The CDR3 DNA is TGTGCCAGCAGTGGGGGTGGACTCAACGAGCAGTACTTC. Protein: CASSGGGLNEQYF.